A single sample gave rise to the 6 T cell receptor beta chains below, sequenced in a study of T cells in narcolepsy. TCRdb's copy holds only in-frame clones and misses some; the assay was immunoSEQ multiplex PCR. Of 25,000 to 35,000 clones detected, roughly 90% appear once; the ten largest clones hold 0.95% to 1.5%. Sequencing was done on a sample of CD45RA- memory CD4+ T cells from PBMCs. These receptors were taken from a human donor with narcolepsy.

The gene calls are TRBV4-3 and TRBJ1-6, with unresolved D. This CDR3 comprises 16 residues. Trimming cost V 0 bases and J 5 bases, with 11 bases left between them. The germline V gene encodes CDR1 LGHNA and CDR2 YSLEER. CDR3 in DNA: TGCGCCAGCAGCCAAGATCTTAACGGGGATAATTCACCCCTCCACTTT. Translating gives CASSQDLNGDNSPLHF.

This chain uses TRBV5-4 with TRBJ1-5; the D gene is possibly TRBD1 (5 bases). The CDR3 spans 16 residues. The germline V gene has CDR1 SGHNT and CDR2 YYREEE (reference sequence). Trimming left V 4 bases short and J 4 bases short, with 18 bases between. The CDR3 DNA sequence: TGTGCCAGCAGCGGGACCCCCGGGGCTACAAATCAGCCCCAGCATTTT. It is translated as CASSGTPGATNQPQHF.

V is TRBV6-1 and J is TRBJ2-1, with D possibly matching TRBD1 (6 bases). In germline, CDR1 is MNHNS, CDR2 SASEGT. This CDR3 has 14 amino acids. Trimming pared 10 bases from V and 3 bases from J, leaving 16 bases between. CDR3 in amino acids: CATLVETGYNEQFF. CDR3 DNA: TGTGCCACCCTAGTGGAGACAGGCTACAATGAGCAGTTCTTC.

This rearrangement joins TRBV6-1 to TRBJ2-3; D is perhaps TRBD2 (6 bases). The germline V gene has CDR1 MNHNS and CDR2 SASEGT. This CDR3 contains 15 residues. The V end was cut by 2 bases, the J end by 1 base, with 10 bases between. CDR3 coding DNA: TGTGCCAGCAGTGAATGGCGGGACGGCACAGATACGCAGTATTTT. Its protein product is CASSEWRDGTDTQYF.

The V and J genes are TRBV5-1 and TRBJ1-4, with TRBD1 as a possible D gene (5 bases). Germline-derived CDR1 and CDR2 are SGHRS and YFSETQ. V was pared by 4 bases and J by 7 bases, with 11 bases between. This CDR3 has 13 residues. The CDR3 region has the DNA TGCGCCAGCAGCCCGGGGACCTCTGAAAAACTGTTTTTT. Amino acid sequence: CASSPGTSEKLFF.

V gene TRBV6-6 combines with J gene TRBJ1-4, with 7 nucleotides matching TRBD1. Trimming cost V 3 bases and J 8 bases; bases outside gene matches: 3. This CDR3 is 13 amino acids long. CDR1 is MNHNY and CDR2 is SVGAGI in the germline V gene (reference sequence). Written as DNA, the CDR3 is TGTGCCAGCAGTTATTCACAGGGGGAAAAACTGTTTTTT. Translating gives CASSYSQGEKLFF.